This TCR beta chain originates from a study of blood T cells in healthy people across ages. This CDR3 is 12 amino acids long. PCR was performed a second time for about 7 to 12 cycles using a sample-barcoded 5' primer and a J-beta primer mix. TCRdb reprocessed the 5' RACE reads with MiXCR, giving one entry per CDR3 protein. This sample has about 620,000 distinct CDR3 sequences, with 40% to 65% found just once. Turning to this clonotype: This may come from a read error, since a much larger clone is one base off.

Extraction yielded at least 5 micrograms of total RNA per sample. The sequence was collected from an elderly woman in good health. This chain joins TRBV12-3 or TRBV12-4 and TRBJ2-1; no definite D call. The DNA matches TRBJ2-7 better at its end, which makes the J call doubtful. Sample: blood. DNA for the CDR3: TGTGCCAGCAGCCCACAGTACAATGAGCAGTACTTC. Translated: CASSPQYNEQYF.